The T cell receptor (beta chain) under discussion was sequenced for a study of OX40 agonist ivuxolimab in advanced cancers. At the level of the study: Males comprised around 80% of the group, whose mean age was about 61 years (range about 20 to 85). Study results and caveats: The average count of expanded clones was higher among CD8+ T cells than among CD4+. Low normalized clonal expansion also occurred in some nonresponding patients.

V lost 6 bases and J 5 bases, leaving 16 bases between the germline ends. This CDR3 spans 13 amino acids. Germline loops: CDR1 SQVTM, CDR2 ANQGSEA. Concerning this clone itself: The antigen remains undetermined.

Generated by immunoSEQ multiplex PCR, the TCRdb table keeps only in-frame clones and is missing some. The data show some 95,000 clones, about 91% seen once. This sequence was found in an adult with an advanced solid tumor such as melanoma, head and neck, liver or kidney cancer. This sample comprised CD4+ or CD8+ T cells sorted from blood, obtained in a trial of the OX40 agonist ivuxolimab. The chain links TRBV29-1 to TRBJ1-2; D possibly corresponds to TRBD1 (5 bases). The CDR3 loop reads CSVGRGSDYGYTF. CDR3 nucleotides: TGCAGCGTGGGTCGGGGGAGCGATTATGGCTACACCTTC.